This T cell receptor (beta chain) derives from a study of technical replicates of blood from several donors. Clones were sequenced by immunoSEQ multiplex PCR, and TCRdb holds only the in-frame ones, with some missing. The table includes about 82,000 clones, just over 95% detected once. Germline CDR1 reads SEHNR; CDR2 reads FQNEAQ (reference sequence). The CDR3 totals 16 residues. V lost 2 bases to trimming and J lost 1 base, with 12 bases between them. The chain combines TRBV7-9 with TRBJ2-4, with D hard to call. Sequenced input: T cells isolated from PBMCs. This receptor was identified in a human donor in good health. Here the CDR3 DNA reads TGTGCCAGCAGCTTACAGGCTGGTTGGGCCAAAAACATTCAGTACTTC. It is translated as CASSLQAGWAKNIQYF.